The 2 T cell receptor beta chains given below trace back to one sample, sequenced in a study of blood T cell repertoires in COVID-19. Assay used: immunoSEQ multiplex PCR; TCRdb lists only in-frame clones, some missing. Of 55,000 or so clones listed, more than 75% are singletons. Specimen: peripheral blood. The receptor source for this set is a woman aged 55-70 years with COVID-19, enrolled during active disease.

The rearrangement uses TRBV6-4 and TRBJ2-7; 10 nucleotides line up with TRBD1. CDR1 is MRHNA, CDR2 SNTAGT, per germline. V lost 4 bases, J lost 2 bases, and 11 bases stayed unmatched. The CDR3 covers 17 residues. CDR3 DNA: TGTGCCAGCAGTGTAGAGGGGCTGGGGACAGGGGCCTACGAGCAGTACTTC. It translates to CASSVEGLGTGAYEQYF.

V is TRBV2 and J is TRBJ2-7; 7 bases line up with TRBD1. The V gene end was trimmed by 7 bases and the J gene end by 5 bases; junction bases not matched to a gene: 2. Germline V gene sequence: CDR1 SNHLY, CDR2 FYNNEI. This CDR3 is built from 11 residues. This CDR3 reads CASKQGDEQYF. CDR3 nucleotide sequence: TGTGCCAGCAAGCAGGGGGACGAGCAGTACTTC.